One sample yielded the 9 T cell receptor beta chains listed below, sequenced in a study of T cell responses to AZD1222 COVID-19 vaccine. The method was immunoSEQ multiplex PCR; TCRdb's version includes in-frame clones alone and lacks a portion of them. The table lists over 85,000 clones, 81% of them singletons. Sequenced here: peripheral blood, sampled on day 0 of AZD1222 vaccination. These TCRs come from an adult in good health.

J is TRBJ2-3 and V is TRBV7-8, with 14 bases identical to TRBD2. The germline gives CDR1 SGHVS, CDR2 FQNEAQ. This CDR3 spans 14 amino acids. V trimming: 5 bases; J trimming: 11 bases; junction bases outside the gene matches: 6. CDR3 sequence: CASSPGTSGSRQYF. CDR3 coding DNA: TGTGCCAGCAGCCCCGGGACTAGCGGGAGTAGGCAGTATTTT.

The J gene is TRBJ1-1, the V gene TRBV5-5; 12 nucleotides match TRBD1. After removal of 4 bases from V and 2 bases from J, the junction contained 18 bases not matched to a gene. The CDR3 is 20 amino acids. Germline values: CDR1 SGHKS, CDR2 YYEKEE (reference sequence). The CDR3 protein is CASSVASLVWGTGGNTEAFF. The CDR3 DNA is TGTGCCAGCAGCGTGGCCTCTCTGGTCTGGGGGACAGGGGGCAACACTGAAGCTTTCTTT.

The J gene is TRBJ1-2, the V gene TRBV7-2; the match to TRBD1 covers 12 bases. Trimming at V came to 2 bases and at J to 3 bases, leaving 4 bases not matched to a gene. This CDR3 contains 16 residues. Germline V gene lookup returns CDR1 SGHTA and CDR2 FQGNSA. The CDR3 DNA follows: TGTGCCAGCAGCTTACAAGGGACAGGGGGCGACTATGGCTACACCTTC. Residues: CASSLQGTGGDYGYTF.

V is TRBV5-4 and J is TRBJ2-1; TRBD2 matches 9 bases. Germline CDR1 is SGHNT and CDR2 is YYREEE (reference sequence). With 4 bases clipped from V and 9 bases from J, the junction kept 11 bases outside the gene matches. The CDR3 runs 15 residues. The DNA for the CDR3 is TGTGCCAGCAGCGGGCCGGGACTAGCTATAATTGAGCAGTTCTTC. Translated: CASSGPGLAIIEQFF.

The V call is TRBV27, the J call TRBJ1-1; unclear D gene. Germline V gene sequence: CDR1 MNHEY, CDR2 SMNVEV (reference sequence). The CDR3 runs 16 residues. V was shortened by 2 bases and J by 1 base, with 14 bases between the two germline ends. CDR3 coding DNA: TGTGCCAGCAGTTTAGGGGTACAGTTACCGAACACTGAAGCTTTCTTT. This translates into CASSLGVQLPNTEAFF.

The chain employs TRBV9 and TRBJ1-1; 8 nucleotides match TRBD1. Per germline, CDR1 SGDLS and CDR2 YYNGEE. V shed 3 bases, J shed 5 bases, and the junction held 6 bases outside the gene matches. This CDR3 contains 14 residues. The chain's CDR3 is CASSARDRLTEAFF. CDR3 in DNA: TGTGCCAGCAGCGCCCGGGACAGGTTGACTGAAGCTTTCTTT.

The chain employs TRBV9 and TRBJ2-5; maybe TRBD2 (6 bases). V lost 0 bases, J lost 2 bases, and 17 bases lay in between. The CDR3 contains 17 residues. CDR1 is SGDLS, CDR2 YYNGEE, per germline. CDR3 residues: CASSVGGSGQLQETQYF. DNA for the CDR3: TGTGCCAGCAGCGTAGGGGGTAGCGGACAATTACAAGAGACCCAGTACTTC.

This chain joins TRBV5-1 and TRBJ2-7, with a possible D match to TRBD1 (5 bases). Trimming pared 2 bases from V and 0 bases from J, leaving 18 bases between. Germline V gene data show CDR1 as SGHRS and CDR2 as YFSETQ. The CDR3 consists of 17 residues. The CDR3 loop reads CASSLGGAGPSSYEQYF. In nucleotides, the CDR3 is TGCGCCAGCAGCTTAGGTGGGGCTGGACCGAGCTCCTACGAGCAGTACTTC.

The chain employs TRBV28 and TRBJ1-3; the D is unclear. The CDR3 loop spans 15 amino acids. Between the trimmed V and J ends, which lost 7 bases and 0 bases, there was a span of 13 bases. Germline values: CDR1 MDHEN, CDR2 SYDVKM. The CDR3 DNA reads as TGTGCCAGCACCCCCCTGGGGAGCTCTGGAAACACCATATATTTT. The encoded protein is CASTPLGSSGNTIYF.